This T cell receptor (beta chain) was sequenced in a study of tumor-infiltrating lymphocytes in primary liver carcinoma. Turning to the study itself: Samples gave roughly 3.5 to 7.5 million productive TCRbeta reads, similar across tissue types. The study, taken as a whole, reports: Samples were bulk unsorted, so CD4+ and CD8+ repertoires were not compared.

CDR1 is SQVTM, CDR2 ANQGSEA, per germline. This CDR3 is built from 12 residues. The germline V and J ends were trimmed by 3 bases and 5 bases, with 9 bases remaining between them. Unsorted whole blood supplied the RNA, and germline DNA was extracted too. The investigators made TCR beta cDNA from roughly 0.45 ug total RNA, using a constant-region primer. It was through three nested multiplex PCR rounds of slightly modified ARM-PCR that TCR beta libraries arose. With TRBV1-TRBV30 forward primers and a C-beta reverse primer, the first two PCR rounds were run for roughly 10 cycles each. TCRdb reprocessed the multiplex PCR reads via MiXCR and lists one record per CDR3 protein. The data contain about 200,000 distinct CDR3 sequences, around 60% of them singletons. This clonotype has ten or more counts. Its antigen is currently unknown.

The sample consisted of peripheral blood. The clonotype comes from a woman aged 60-75 years with primary liver carcinoma and hepatitis B virus infection. The rearrangement joins TRBV29-1 to TRBJ2-3, with no clear D. Written as DNA, the CDR3 is TGCAGCGTTGACGTGGGGTTAGATACGCAGTATTTT. It specifies CSVDVGLDTQYF.